This is a list of T cell receptor beta chains from one sample in a study of Graves' ophthalmopathy and Graves' hyperthyroidism. MiXCR was run by TCRdb on the multiplex PCR reads, yielding one entry per CDR3 protein. The table has approximately 700,000 distinct CDR3 sequences, 35% to 50% seen once; the top ten hold over 2.5%. Sequenced sample: peripheral blood. The receptors here all came from an adult man with Graves' ophthalmopathy. Each CDR3 is given without its conserved first and last residue.

>TRBJ2-1|TRBV2
ASSLYSGDEQF
>TRBJ1-4|TRBV25-1
ASSEGGYALKLF
>TRBJ2-7|TRBV6-1
ASRSGQALVYEQY
>TRBJ2-7|TRBV29-1
SVAQGRGYSYEQY
>TRBJ1-5|TRBV19
ASSMGGQSNQPQH
>TRBJ2-5|TRBV19
ASSIRGQGARETQY
>TRBJ2-5|TRBV25-1
ASKSDTQETQY
>TRBJ2-7|TRBV29-1
SAPTPTSGRYEQY
>TRBJ2-7|TRBV20-1
SASGRVSYEQY
>TRBJ1-4|TRBV19
ASSIKQGRSEKLF
>TRBJ1-6|TRBV11-2
ASSHTSAGPSNSPLH
>TRBJ2-3|TRBV2
ASTTGDNPIDTQY
>TRBJ2-3|TRBV7-9
ASSLSGGDSTDTQY
>TRBJ2-2|TRBV6-1
ASRWTGGVGELF
>TRBJ2-5|TRBV2
ASSYSRQETQY
>TRBJ2-5|TRBV7-3
ASSQVGFSGGQGGFLETQY
>TRBJ2-7|TRBV13
ASSHQGSTAGGPYEQY
>TRBJ2-7|TRBV4-3
ASSQDKLSSSYEQY
>TRBJ2-7|TRBV5-1
ASPCPSYEQY
>TRBJ2-7|TRBV19
ASSIRGITYEQY
>TRBJ1-1|TRBV19
ASTGEYMNTEAF
>TRBJ2-7|TRBV10-3
AIFGTGLGEQY
>TRBJ1-5|TRBV2
ASSTFRMPTSNQPQH
>TRBJ1-1|TRBV29-1
SGLGTTEAF